Below are 30 T cell receptor beta chains sequenced from a single sample in a study of blood T cell repertoires in COVID-19 (dated by TCRdb to 2019 to 2021). Receptor libraries were prepared by the immunoSEQ multiplex PCR assay. TCRdb took over this immuneACCESS table, retaining in-frame rearrangements with V and J assigned. Such tables are incomplete; in checked studies, under half of the missing clones stem from an unresolved V gene, and the remainder is unexplained. This sample lists about 80,000 clones; 70% to 75% were detected once. The ten most abundant clones make up around 5% of the sample. What was sequenced was peripheral blood. The receptor source for this set is a man over 45 with active or convalescent COVID-19.

The J gene is TRBJ2-3, the V gene TRBV4-1; 8 positions agree with TRBD2. This CDR3 region has 14 residues. Germline V gene lookup returns CDR1 MGHRA and CDR2 YSYEKL. J gave up 5 bases and V 4 bases, and 5 bases lay outside the gene matches. CDR3 in DNA: TGCGCCAGCAGCCGAACTAGCGGCGGAGATACGCAGTATTTT. Its protein product is CASSRTSGGDTQYF.

V gene TRBV11-2 combines with J gene TRBJ2-5; TRBD2 matches 9 bases. The germline V gene encodes CDR1 SGHAT and CDR2 FQNNGV. The CDR3 has 16 residues. The trim removed 5 bases at V and 1 base at J, leaving 8 bases unmatched. For the CDR3, the DNA is TGTGCCAGCAGCGGAAGCGGGGGGCCCTTCCAAGAGACCCAGTACTTC. This codes for CASSGSGGPFQETQYF. Full variable domain (rest looked up from reference TRBV11-2 and TRBJ2-5): EAGVAQSPRYKIIEKRQSVAFWCNPISGHATLYWYQQILGQGPKLLIQFQNNGVVDDSQLPKDRFSAERLKGVDSTLKIQPAKLEDSAVYLCASSGSGGPFQETQYFGPGTRLLVL.

The rearrangement uses TRBV5-5 and TRBJ1-1; D is possibly TRBD1 (6 bases). Deletions cut 0 bases from V and 1 base from J, with 7 bases between. Germline assignment: CDR1 SGHKS and CDR2 YYEKEE (reference sequence). The CDR3 length is 14 residues. CDR3 sequence: CASSLGTANTEAFF. The CDR3, as DNA: TGTGCCAGCAGCTTGGGGACAGCGAACACTGAAGCTTTCTTT.

The chain is built from TRBV5-1 and TRBJ2-3; 8 bases are shared with TRBD2. The germline gives CDR1 SGHRS, CDR2 YFSETQ. The CDR3 is 14 amino acids. The V and J ends lost 3 bases and 2 bases, in that order; junction bases with no gene match: 2. CDR3 protein: CASSSGLATDTQYF. The DNA of the CDR3 is TGCGCCAGCAGCTCTGGACTAGCCACAGATACGCAGTATTTT.

The genes are TRBV6-5 and TRBJ2-7; 9 positions agree with TRBD1. The CDR3 spans 15 residues. Unmatched junction bases numbered 11, after V lost 6 bases and J lost 5 bases. Germline V gene sequence: CDR1 MNHEY, CDR2 SVGAGI. This CDR3 reads CASRRTGGGFNEQYF. In DNA, the CDR3 is TGTGCCAGCAGACGAACAGGGGGCGGTTTTAACGAGCAGTACTTC.

This chain links TRBV11-2 with TRBJ1-5; D perhaps matches TRBD1 (5 bases). The V end was cut by 3 bases, the J end by 6 bases, with 12 bases between. This CDR3 region has 14 residues. CDR1 is SGHAT and CDR2 is FQNNGV in the germline V gene. CDR3 sequence (DNA): TGTGCCAGCAGCTTTGGGGGGGTCGGTCAGCCCCAGCATTTT. It specifies CASSFGGVGQPQHF.

The chain has TRBV5-6 and TRBJ1-3; 8 bases fit TRBD1. Trimming cost V 0 bases and J 3 bases; bases outside gene matches: 2. The CDR3 totals 15 residues. Germline V CDR1 and CDR2: SGHDT, YYEEEE. The CDR3 protein is CASSLVGTGGNTIYF. In DNA, the CDR3 is TGTGCCAGCAGCTTGGTGGGGACAGGTGGAAACACCATATATTTT.

This clone was counted between two and nine times. This chain joins TRBV30 and TRBJ1-5; no clear D. Per the germline V gene, CDR1 is GTSNPN and CDR2 is SVGIG (reference sequence). CDR3 length equals 14 residues. Trimming cost V 0 bases and J 7 bases, with 13 bases left between them. In DNA, the CDR3 is TGTGCCTGGAGTGTACGAGGTGGAAAACAGCCCCAGCATTTT. Translated, it gives CAWSVRGGKQPQHF. The whole variable domain, filled in from reference TRBV30 and TRBJ1-5, reads SQTIHQWPATLVQPVGSPLSLECTVEGTSNPNLYWYRQAAGRGLQLLFYSVGIGQISSEVPQNLSASRPQDRQFILSSKKLLLSDSGFYLCAWSVRGGKQPQHFGDGTRLSIL.

This clone appeared a single time. V gene TRBV5-1 combines with J gene TRBJ1-1; possibly TRBD1 for D (5 bases). The CDR3 contains 13 residues. CDR1 and CDR2 (germline): SGHRS, YFSETQ. Trimming pared 7 bases from V and 3 bases from J, leaving 13 bases between. CDR3 sequence reads: CASGRGSDTEAFF. In DNA form, the CDR3 reads TGCGCCAGCGGGCGGGGCTCGGACACTGAAGCTTTCTTT.

The rearrangement uses TRBV7-7 and TRBJ2-1; a weak D match, TRBD1 (5 bases). This CDR3 comprises 15 residues. The V gene lost 4 bases and the J gene lost 0 bases, with 10 bases spanning the gap. Germline CDR1 reads SSHAT; CDR2 reads FNYEAQ (reference sequence). CDR3 coding DNA: TGTGCCAGCAGCTCCTCCAGGGCCTCCTACAATGAGCAGTTCTTC. Its translation is CASSSSRASYNEQFF.

The rearrangement uses TRBV6-1 and TRBJ2-1; D call uncertain. The CDR3 is 16 amino acids. Germline V lookup: CDR1 MNHNS, CDR2 SASEGT. Trimming shortened V by 4 bases and J by 5 bases, and 18 bases separated the two germline ends. The CDR3 sequence is CASSAFSTAQNNEQFF. CDR3 nucleotide sequence: TGTGCCAGCAGTGCCTTCAGCACAGCCCAAAACAATGAGCAGTTCTTC.

The chain recombines TRBV5-8 with TRBJ2-5; 7 nucleotides align to TRBD1. V lost 3 bases, J lost 2 bases, and 4 bases stayed unmatched. There are 14 residues in the CDR3. CDR1 is SGHTS and CDR2 is YDEGEE in the germline V gene. The chain's CDR3 is CASSYGTAQETQYF. CDR3 coding DNA: TGTGCCAGCAGCTATGGGACAGCACAAGAGACCCAGTACTTC.

This clone was detected only a few times. V usage is TRBV5-8 and J usage is TRBJ2-1, with no clear D. The CDR3 contains 12 residues. Per germline, CDR1 SGHTS and CDR2 YDEGEE. Trimming took off 0 bases at V and 10 bases at J, with 8 bases between the two ends. The CDR3 DNA follows: TGTGCCAGCAGCTTGGCCCAAGCGGAGCAGTTCTTC. Translating gives CASSLAQAEQFF.

The V gene is TRBV7-3, the J gene TRBJ2-7; the match to TRBD2 covers 8 bases. This CDR3 contains 15 residues. Germline assignment: CDR1 SGHTA and CDR2 FQGTGA. J was trimmed by 4 bases and V by 2 bases; bases with no gene match: 7. This CDR3 is CASSLEPSGRYEQYF. DNA for the CDR3: TGTGCCAGCAGCTTAGAGCCTAGCGGGCGGTACGAGCAGTACTTC.

This chain's CDR3 is CASSLDGGATDTQYF. The CDR3 nucleotides are TGTGCCAGCAGCTTGGATGGGGGGGCCACAGATACGCAGTATTTT. The chain recombines TRBV5-5 with TRBJ2-3, with D possibly matching TRBD2 (7 bases). The germline CDR1 and CDR2 sequences are SGHKS and YYEKEE (reference sequence). This CDR3 contains 15 residues. V was trimmed by 0 bases and J by 2 bases, leaving 10 bases between them.

The chain links TRBV19 to TRBJ1-2; 10 nucleotides line up with TRBD1. Germline values: CDR1 LNHDA, CDR2 SQIVND (reference sequence). This CDR3 region has 14 residues. The V gene end was trimmed by 5 bases and the J gene end by 5 bases; junction bases not matched to a gene: 5. CDR3 nucleotides: TGTGCCAGTAGTGGGCCGGGACAGGGGTATGGCTACACCTTC. Amino acids: CASSGPGQGYGYTF.

The chain employs TRBV11-2 and TRBJ2-7; 8 nucleotides line up with TRBD1. Unmatched junction bases numbered 9, after V lost 5 bases and J lost 0 bases. Germline V gives CDR1 SGHAT, CDR2 FQNNGV. This CDR3 is built from 16 residues. CDR3: CASSPGTGFNSYEQYF. For the CDR3, the DNA is TGTGCCAGCAGCCCAGGGACAGGCTTTAACTCCTACGAGCAGTACTTC.

This clone was counted a few times. The chain uses TRBV11-2 and TRBJ2-2, with D perhaps TRBD2 (5 bases). Trimming took off 0 bases at V and 1 base at J, with 9 bases between the two ends. The germline gives CDR1 SGHAT, CDR2 FQNNGV. There are 16 residues in the CDR3. This chain's CDR3 is CASSLDRSGNTGELFF. The DNA for the CDR3 is TGTGCCAGCAGCTTAGATCGGAGCGGGAACACCGGGGAGCTGTTTTTT.

The V and J genes are TRBV27 and TRBJ2-3; the match to TRBD1 covers 7 bases. CDR1 and CDR2 from the germline V gene are MNHEY and SMNVEV (reference sequence). The CDR3 has 15 amino acids. Losses at the gene ends were 2 bases for V and 5 bases for J; bases not matched to a gene: 7. CDR3 loop: CASSLTGAGRDTQYF. The CDR3 nucleotides are TGTGCCAGCAGTTTAACAGGGGCTGGGCGAGATACGCAGTATTTT.

The count of this clone is one. This sequence joins TRBV18 and TRBJ1-2, with TRBD1 matching 7 bases. Germline trimming cut 3 bases from V and 7 bases from J; bases unmatched to any gene: 11. Germline V gene sequence: CDR1 KGHSH, CDR2 LQKENI. The CDR3 sequence is 15 residues long. CDR3 coding DNA: TGTGCCAGCTCACCCGATGGACAGGTGGGGCTTGGCTACACCTTC. This encodes CASSPDGQVGLGYTF.

This chain links TRBV11-2 with TRBJ1-2, with TRBD1 matching 11 bases. CDR1 is SGHAT and CDR2 is FQNNGV in the germline V gene. The ends lost 5 bases at V and 7 bases at J; junction bases unmatched: 6. The CDR3 covers 14 residues. The CDR3 spells CASSLGQGAVGYTF. The CDR3 DNA sequence: TGTGCCAGCAGCCTAGGACAGGGGGCTGTTGGCTACACCTTC.

The table lists this clone with a count of one. The V gene is TRBV6-5, the J gene TRBJ2-2; 9 bases match TRBD2. CDR3 length equals 16 residues. Germline V gives CDR1 MNHEY, CDR2 SVGAGI. V lost 4 bases to trimming and J lost 2 bases; unmatched junction nucleotides: 5. The CDR3 DNA is TGTGCCAGCAGTTTACGCGGGGGGGTAAACACCGGGGAGCTGTTTTTT. It specifies CASSLRGGVNTGELFF.

Many counts were recorded for this clone. The gene calls are TRBV6-1 and TRBJ1-5; D might be TRBD1 (5 bases). V lost 1 base and J 3 bases, leaving 13 bases between the germline ends. The CDR3 runs to 16 residues. Germline-derived CDR1 and CDR2 are MNHNS and SASEGT. CDR3 residues: CASSEGGGGINQPQHF. The CDR3 nucleotides read TGTGCCAGCAGTGAAGGGGGGGGAGGCATCAATCAGCCCCAGCATTTT.

The V and J genes are TRBV7-2 and TRBJ1-4; D is uncertain. CDR1 and CDR2 (germline): SGHTA, FQGNSA. Trimming stripped 1 base from V and 9 bases from J, with 15 bases between. The CDR3 is made up of 15 amino acids. CDR3 nucleotide sequence: TGTGCCAGCAGCTTAGAGGGAGGGCAGTCCAAAAAACTGTTTTTT. This sequence encodes CASSLEGGQSKKLFF.

The chain recombines TRBV10-2 with TRBJ2-1; TRBD2 aligns across 10 bases. V gave up 3 bases and J gave up 9 bases; unmatched junction bases: 8. The CDR3 runs to 15 residues. The germline CDR1 and CDR2 sequences are WSHSY and SAAADI. The CDR3 protein is CASSEASGGGGEQFF. CDR3 in DNA: TGCGCCAGCAGTGAAGCTAGCGGGGGAGGGGGTGAGCAGTTCTTC.

This chain links TRBV4-1 with TRBJ2-1; possibly TRBD2 for D (5 bases). CDR1 is MGHRA and CDR2 is YSYEKL in the germline V gene. The CDR3 spans 12 residues. Trimming shortened V by 4 bases and J by 9 bases, and 10 bases separated the two germline ends. The DNA of the CDR3 is TGCGCCAGCAGCCCTGGTAGCGCTGAGCAGTTCTTC. Amino acids: CASSPGSAEQFF.

V gene TRBV3-1 (or the pseudogene TRBV3-2) combines with J gene TRBJ1-1; 7 bases fit TRBD1. This CDR3 contains 16 residues. Germline V gene sequence: CDR1 LGHDT, CDR2 YNNKEL (reference sequence). V lost 1 base and J lost 5; bases outside the gene matches: 10. CDR3 protein: CASSQGDSSRGTEAFF. Written as DNA, the CDR3 is TGTGCCAGCAGCCAAGGGGACAGTTCCCGGGGGACTGAAGCTTTCTTT.

The chain links TRBV9 to TRBJ1-2; 9 bases map to TRBD1. After removal of 6 bases from V and 4 bases from J, the junction contained 7 bases not matched to a gene. Per germline, CDR1 SGDLS and CDR2 YYNGEE. The CDR3 covers 14 residues. DNA of the CDR3: TGTGCCAGCAACCCTGGACAGGGGAGCTATGGCTACACCTTC. This sequence encodes CASNPGQGSYGYTF. The full variable domain, rest sourced from reference TRBV9 and TRBJ1-2, is DSGVTQTPKHLITATGQRVTLRCSPRSGDLSVYWYQQSLDQGLQFLIQYYNGEERAKGNILERFSAQQFPDLHSELNLSSLELGDSALYFCASNPGQGSYGYTFGSGTRLTVV.

This chain joins TRBV30 and TRBJ2-7, with 13 nucleotides matching TRBD2. V was pared by 5 bases and J by 3 bases, with 4 bases of the junction left unmatched. The CDR3 spans 14 residues. Per germline, CDR1 GTSNPN and CDR2 SVGIG (reference sequence). The CDR3 reads CAWSGLAGDYEQYF. In nucleotides, the CDR3 is TGTGCCTGGTCAGGACTAGCGGGGGACTACGAGCAGTACTTC.

The chain employs TRBV24-1 and TRBJ2-3; D gene uncertain. Trimming pared 0 bases from V and 0 bases from J, leaving 3 bases between. The CDR3 covers 14 residues. The V gene's germline CDR1 is KGHDR and CDR2 SFDVKD. DNA of the CDR3: TGTGCCACCAGTGATTTGACTAGCACAGATACGCAGTATTTT. As protein: CATSDLTSTDTQYF.